This TCR beta chain was sequenced during a study of spatial heterogeneity in lung cancer. Study at large: There were, on average, more than 8.5 raw-read appearances for each unique TCR and UMI combination. Findings and limits, study-wide: Ubiquitous expanded tumor TCRs were observed in blood more at resection than follow-up.

V lost 2 bases, J lost 10 bases, and 11 bases lay in between. The germline CDR1 and CDR2 sequences are SGHTA and FQGNSA. CDR3 length: 12 amino acids. Time point meaning: sample taken at primary tumor resection. Frozen PBMC, nontumor lung or tumor provided whole RNA, which was sequenced unsorted. In its sample, this clonotype was seen many times. Its antigen is unknown. A unique molecular identifier was carried by every single TCR cDNA molecule. TCRdb used MiXCR to reprocess the 5' RACE reads, holding one entry per CDR3 protein. The table records approximately 52,000 distinct CDR3 sequences, more than 6.5% of them present only once.

The specimen was PBMCs, collected at surgery. The rearrangement uses TRBV7-2 and TRBJ1-1; possibly TRBD1 for D (5 bases). The receptor was derived from a female donor with early-stage non-small cell lung cancer. The CDR3 reads CASSLRGRGAFF. The CDR3 DNA follows: TGTGCCAGCAGCTTAAGGGGTAGGGGAGCTTTCTTT. Full variable domain (missing parts from reference TRBV7-2 and TRBJ1-1): GAGVSQSPSNKVTEKGKDVELRCDPISGHTALYWYRQSLGQGLEFLIYFQGNSAPDKSGLPSDRFSAERTGGSVSTLTIQRTQQEDSAVYLCASSLRGRGAFFGQGTRLTVV.